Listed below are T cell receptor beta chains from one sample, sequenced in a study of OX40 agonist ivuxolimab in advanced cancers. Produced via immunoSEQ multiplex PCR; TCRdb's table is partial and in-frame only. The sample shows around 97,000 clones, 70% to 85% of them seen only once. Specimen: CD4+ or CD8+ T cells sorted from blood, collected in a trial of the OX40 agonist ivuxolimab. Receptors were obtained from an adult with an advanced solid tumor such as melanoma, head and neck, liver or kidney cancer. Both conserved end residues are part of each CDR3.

CSVEVSRLGTDTQYF,TRBJ2-3,TRBV29-1
CAWSVRDEQFF,TRBJ2-1,TRBV30
CASSLANGGLSNQPQHF,TRBJ1-5,TRBV5-6
CSVGAQHF,TRBJ1-5,TRBV20-1
CASGGTGLAYTEAFF,TRBJ1-1,TRBV6-4
CASSQVRGSTDTQYF,TRBJ2-3,TRBV4-3
CASSLDSGETQYF,TRBJ2-5,TRBV7-9
CATSRDEGMNTEAFF,TRBJ1-1,TRBV15
CASFRGGGALHF,TRBJ1-6,TRBV6-5
CASSETGELFF,TRBJ2-2,TRBV11-2
CASIDPVWYEQYF,TRBJ2-7,TRBV5-1
CASSPPVTGFYEQYF,TRBJ2-7,TRBV18
CAISGEDAGHGYTF,TRBJ1-2,TRBV10-3
CASRAGTETQYF,TRBJ2-5,TRBV6-5
CASSEGTGELFF,TRBJ2-2,TRBV6-6
CASSFLGPGYEQYF,TRBJ2-7,TRBV5-1
CASSIDPGRRYGYTF,TRBJ1-2,TRBV19
CASSLARQALGDEQYF,TRBJ2-7,TRBV7-8
CASSFYGANTEAFF,TRBJ1-1,TRBV5-6
CASSVTDRASAGNTIYF,TRBJ1-3,TRBV9
CASSSYLPTEAFF,TRBJ1-1,TRBV7-2
CASSYSGQGSSPLHF,TRBJ1-6,TRBV6-5
CASSKALQCGNRNFYNEQFF,TRBJ2-1,TRBV21-1
CASKKSMNTEAFF,TRBJ1-1,TRBV6-5
CASSSLLAGGSYEQYF,TRBJ2-7,TRBV6-6
CAWSRSQNTEAFF,TRBJ1-1,TRBV30
CATSRGSIGAYEQYF,TRBJ2-7,TRBV15
CAISPSNYGYTF,TRBJ1-2,TRBV10-3
CASKDVGGYADGYTF,TRBJ1-2,TRBV19
CASSQDEQNYQPQHF,TRBJ1-5,TRBV4-1
CASSKPAPQYF,TRBJ2-3,TRBV21-1
CASSLDFISGETQYF,TRBJ2-5,TRBV11-2
CASSLASDTNYGYTF,TRBJ1-2,TRBV5-1
CASSQNLHRGYTF,TRBJ1-2,TRBV14
CASSSRALPGQGIYGYTF,TRBJ1-2,TRBV7-9
CASSEAPGLGYNEQFF,TRBJ2-1,TRBV6-1
CASSLDGGANTGELFF,TRBJ2-2,TRBV5-6
CASSPNLGTDTQYF,TRBJ2-3,TRBV7-2
CASSRLPGMNTEAFF,TRBJ1-1,TRBV18
CASSSMSSEQYF,TRBJ2-7,TRBV6-6
CASSSLTSGGYNEQFF,TRBJ2-1,TRBV27